This T cell receptor beta chain derives from a study of blood T cell repertoires in COVID-19. The CDR3 sequence is 15 residues long. Germline V gene data show CDR1 as SGHNT and CDR2 as YENEEA. V was shortened by 5 bases and J by 4 bases, with 18 bases between the two germline ends. Original analysis: Reference gene primer amplification yielded estimated nucleated cell counts. Sequenced by immunoSEQ multiplex PCR; TCRdb stores in-frame clones only, minus some. V, J and clone size are those of that table, while D and trimming were read from the DNA. Here the sample spans some 460,000 clones, 80% to 90% being singletons.

This sequence originates from a woman in her thirties with acute or convalescent COVID-19. The chain links TRBV11-3 to TRBJ2-7, with D unresolved. Source material: peripheral blood. CDR3 in DNA: TGTGCCAGCAGCCCCCCTGACTTAGGCTTGTACGAGCAGTACTTC. Amino acid sequence: CASSPPDLGLYEQYF. The whole variable domain, filled in from reference TRBV11-3 and TRBJ2-7, reads EAGVVQSPRYKIIEKKQPVAFWCNPISGHNTLYWYLQNLGQGPELLIRYENEEAVDDSQLPKDRFSAERLKGVDSTLKIQPAELGDSAVYLCASSPPDLGLYEQYFGPGTRLTVT.